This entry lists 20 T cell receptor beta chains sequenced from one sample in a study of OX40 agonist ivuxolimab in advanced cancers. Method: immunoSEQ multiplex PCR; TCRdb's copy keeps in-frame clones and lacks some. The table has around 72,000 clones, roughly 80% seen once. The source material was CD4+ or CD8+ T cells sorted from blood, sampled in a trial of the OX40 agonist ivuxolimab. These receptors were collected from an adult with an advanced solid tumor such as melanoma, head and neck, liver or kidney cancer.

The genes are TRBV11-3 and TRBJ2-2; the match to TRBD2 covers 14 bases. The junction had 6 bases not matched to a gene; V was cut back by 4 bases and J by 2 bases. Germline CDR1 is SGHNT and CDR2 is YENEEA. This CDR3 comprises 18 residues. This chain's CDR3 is CASSSGTSGGPNTGELFF. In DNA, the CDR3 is TGTGCCAGCAGCTCCGGGACTAGCGGGGGACCAAACACCGGGGAGCTGTTTTTT.

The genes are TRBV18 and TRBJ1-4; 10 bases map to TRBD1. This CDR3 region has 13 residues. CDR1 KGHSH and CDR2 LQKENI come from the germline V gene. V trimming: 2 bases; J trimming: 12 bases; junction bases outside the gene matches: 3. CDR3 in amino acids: CASSPGTGEELFF. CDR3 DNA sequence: TGTGCCAGCTCACCAGGGACAGGGGAGGAACTGTTTTTT.

CDR3 DNA: TGTGCCAGCACCCCGGATCGGGGAGGAAATGAAAAACTGTTTTTT. It translates to CASTPDRGGNEKLFF. The rearrangement joins TRBV27 to TRBJ1-4; D unresolved. The V gene lost 7 bases and the J gene lost 5 bases, with 17 bases spanning the gap. The CDR3 extends over 15 amino acids. From germline, CDR1 is MNHEY and CDR2 SMNVEV (reference sequence).

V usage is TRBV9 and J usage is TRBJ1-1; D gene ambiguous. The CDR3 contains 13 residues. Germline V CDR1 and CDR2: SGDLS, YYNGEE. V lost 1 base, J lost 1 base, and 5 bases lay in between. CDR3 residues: CASSVTTNTEAFF. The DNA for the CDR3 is TGTGCCAGCAGCGTAACAACGAACACTGAAGCTTTCTTT.

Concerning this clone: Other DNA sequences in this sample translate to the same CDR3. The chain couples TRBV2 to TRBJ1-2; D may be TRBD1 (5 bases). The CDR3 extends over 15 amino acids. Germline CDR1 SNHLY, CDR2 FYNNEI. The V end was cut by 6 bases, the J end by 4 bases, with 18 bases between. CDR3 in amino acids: CASSRTGDSVYGYTF. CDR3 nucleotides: TGTGCCAGCAGCAGGACGGGGGATTCCGTCTATGGCTACACCTTC.

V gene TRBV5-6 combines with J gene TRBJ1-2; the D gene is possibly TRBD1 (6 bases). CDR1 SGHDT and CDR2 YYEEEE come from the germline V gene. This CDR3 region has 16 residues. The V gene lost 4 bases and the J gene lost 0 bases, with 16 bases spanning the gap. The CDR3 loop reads CASSPDGGSANYGYTF. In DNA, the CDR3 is TGTGCCAGCAGCCCGGACGGGGGCTCCGCTAACTATGGCTACACCTTC.

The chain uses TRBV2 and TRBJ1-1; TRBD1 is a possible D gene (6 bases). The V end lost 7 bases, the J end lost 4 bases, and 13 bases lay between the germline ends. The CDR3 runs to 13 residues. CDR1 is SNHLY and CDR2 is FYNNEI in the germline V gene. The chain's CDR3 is CASTSRGATEAFF. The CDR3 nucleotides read TGTGCCAGCACCTCACGGGGGGCCACTGAAGCTTTCTTT. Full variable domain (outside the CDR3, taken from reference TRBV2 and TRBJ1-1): EPEVTQTPSHQVTQMGQEVILRCVPISNHLYFYWYRQILGQKVEFLVSFYNNEISEKSEIFDDQFSVERPDGSNFTLKIRSTKLEDSAMYFCASTSRGATEAFFGQGTRLTVV.

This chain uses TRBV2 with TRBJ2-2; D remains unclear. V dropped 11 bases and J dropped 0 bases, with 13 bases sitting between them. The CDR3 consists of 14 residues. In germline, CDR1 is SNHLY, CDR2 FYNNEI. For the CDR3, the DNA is TGTGCCGCCCGAAGGCCGACGAACACCGGGGAGCTGTTTTTT. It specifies CAARRPTNTGELFF.

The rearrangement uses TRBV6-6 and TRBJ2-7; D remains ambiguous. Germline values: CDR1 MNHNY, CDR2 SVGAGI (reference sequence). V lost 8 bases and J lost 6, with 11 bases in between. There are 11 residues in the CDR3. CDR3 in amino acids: CASLDFGEQYF. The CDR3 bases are TGTGCCAGCCTCGATTTCGGCGAGCAGTACTTC.

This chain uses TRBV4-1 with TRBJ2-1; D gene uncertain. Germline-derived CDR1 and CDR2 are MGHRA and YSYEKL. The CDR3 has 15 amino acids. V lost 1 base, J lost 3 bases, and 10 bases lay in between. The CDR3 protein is CASSQVDTNYNEQFF. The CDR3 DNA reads TGCGCCAGCAGCCAAGTAGACACTAACTACAATGAGCAGTTCTTC.

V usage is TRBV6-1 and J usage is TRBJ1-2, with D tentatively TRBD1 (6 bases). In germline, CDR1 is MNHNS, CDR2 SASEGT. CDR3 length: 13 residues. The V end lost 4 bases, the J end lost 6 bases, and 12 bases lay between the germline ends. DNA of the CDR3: TGTGCCAGCAGTGGGCGGGGGGCGCATGGCTACACCTTC. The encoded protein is CASSGRGAHGYTF.

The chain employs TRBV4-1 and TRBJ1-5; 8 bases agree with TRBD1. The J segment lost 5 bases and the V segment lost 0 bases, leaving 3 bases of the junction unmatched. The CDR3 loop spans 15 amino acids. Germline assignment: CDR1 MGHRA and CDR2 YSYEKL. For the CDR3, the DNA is TGCGCCAGCAGCCAAGATCCGACAGGGGATCAGCCCCAGCATTTT. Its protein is CASSQDPTGDQPQHF.

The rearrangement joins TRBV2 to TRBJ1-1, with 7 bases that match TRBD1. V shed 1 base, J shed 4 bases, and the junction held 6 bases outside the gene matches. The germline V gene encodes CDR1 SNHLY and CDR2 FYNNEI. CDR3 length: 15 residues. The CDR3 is CASSEVEGALTEAFF. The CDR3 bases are TGTGCCAGCAGTGAAGTCGAGGGGGCCCTCACTGAAGCTTTCTTT.

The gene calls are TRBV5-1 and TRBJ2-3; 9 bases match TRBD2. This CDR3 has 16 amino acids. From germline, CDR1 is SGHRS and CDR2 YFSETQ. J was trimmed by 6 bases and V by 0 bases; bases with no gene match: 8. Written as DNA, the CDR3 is TGCGCCAGCAGCTTGGATGGGACTAGCTTCGTCGATACGCAGTATTTT. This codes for CASSLDGTSFVDTQYF.

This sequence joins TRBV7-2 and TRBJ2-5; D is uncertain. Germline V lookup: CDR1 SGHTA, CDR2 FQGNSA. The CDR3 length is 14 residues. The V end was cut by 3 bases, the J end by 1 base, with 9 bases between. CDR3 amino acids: CASSLWPGQETQYF. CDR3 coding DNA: TGTGCCAGCAGCTTGTGGCCGGGCCAAGAGACCCAGTACTTC.

The CDR3 is CASTQSGGGRVNEQFF. CDR3 DNA sequence: TGTGCCAGTACCCAATCAGGGGGAGGAAGGGTTAATGAGCAGTTCTTC. The gene calls are TRBV19 and TRBJ2-1; D perhaps matches TRBD1 (7 bases). CDR3 size: 16 residues. The V gene's germline CDR1 is LNHDA and CDR2 SQIVND (reference sequence). V was cut by 7 bases and J by 7 bases, with 23 bases left in between. The complete variable domain, with remaining parts taken from reference TRBV19 and TRBJ2-1, reads DGGITQSPKYLFRKEGQNVTLSCEQNLNHDAMYWYRQDPGQGLRLIYYSQIVNDFQKGDIAEGYSVSREKKESFPLTVTSAQKNPTAFYLCASTQSGGGRVNEQFFGPGTRLTVL.

CDR3 bases: TGTGCCAGCAGCCTTTTACTAGCGGGAGGGTACAATGAGCAGTTCTTC. It specifies CASSLLLAGGYNEQFF. The chain couples TRBV7-6 to TRBJ2-1; the match to TRBD2 covers 13 bases. The CDR3 covers 16 residues. The junction had 5 bases not matched to a gene; V was cut back by 5 bases and J by 4 bases. The germline V gene encodes CDR1 SGHVS and CDR2 FNYEAQ.

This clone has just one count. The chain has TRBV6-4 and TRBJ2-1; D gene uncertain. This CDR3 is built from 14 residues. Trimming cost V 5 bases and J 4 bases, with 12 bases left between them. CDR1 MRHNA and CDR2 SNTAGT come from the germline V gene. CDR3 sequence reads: CASSKDPRYNEQFF. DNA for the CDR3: TGTGCCAGCAGTAAAGATCCGAGGTACAATGAGCAGTTCTTC.

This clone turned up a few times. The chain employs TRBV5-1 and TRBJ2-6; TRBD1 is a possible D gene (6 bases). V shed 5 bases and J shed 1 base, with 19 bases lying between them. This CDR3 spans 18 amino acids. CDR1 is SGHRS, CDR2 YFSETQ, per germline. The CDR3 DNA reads TGCGCCAGCAGTTTAATCCCAGGGGAAGTGTCTGGGGCCAACGTCCTGACTTTC. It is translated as CASSLIPGEVSGANVLTF. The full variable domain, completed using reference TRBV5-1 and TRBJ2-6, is KAGVTQTPRYLIKTRGQQVTLSCSPISGHRSVSWYQQTPGQGLQFLFEYFSETQRNKGNFPGRFSGRQFSNSRSEMNVSTLELGDSALYLCASSLIPGEVSGANVLTFGAGSRLTVL.

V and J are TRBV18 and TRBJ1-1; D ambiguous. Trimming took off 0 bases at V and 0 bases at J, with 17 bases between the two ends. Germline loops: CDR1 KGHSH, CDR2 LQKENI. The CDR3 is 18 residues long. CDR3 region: CASSPPRYQQRMNTEAFF. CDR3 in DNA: TGTGCCAGCTCACCACCGAGGTATCAACAACGGATGAACACTGAAGCTTTCTTT.